This T cell receptor (beta chain) was recorded in a study of control samples from healthy donors and cancer patients. Profiling relied on immunoSEQ multiplex PCR, and the TCRdb table lists in-frame clones only, not all of them. Among around 72,000 clones listed, roughly 84% were seen once. This receptor was obtained from a man aged 45 to 65 in good health. Material for sequencing was blood.

Here the CDR3 DNA reads TGCAGCGTGGCCGACACCTTCTCCTACGAGCAGTACTTC. Protein sequence: CSVADTFSYEQYF. V gene TRBV29-1 combines with J gene TRBJ2-7; D is undetermined. V dropped 6 bases and J dropped 0 bases, with 12 bases sitting between them. The germline V gene has CDR1 SQVTM and CDR2 ANQGSEA. This CDR3 is built from 13 residues.